This T cell receptor beta chain was recorded in a study of cytomegalovirus exposure and HLA in healthy donors. Findings and caveats of the study: While the bulk of TCR sequences proved rare, some public TCRs turned up in many donors.

It was with 60 Vbeta and 13 Jbeta primers that the PCR ran. Original processing methods: A later analysis counted about 80 million unique TCR beta chains, some 12 million shared. This table comes from immunoSEQ multiplex PCR, and its TCRdb copy is limited to in-frame clones, with some not included. V and J calls and clone size are as listed in that table; D and trimming were resolved from the DNA. The sample records some 150,000 clones, 77% being singletons. CDR1 and CDR2 from the germline V gene are MNHEY and SMNVEV (reference sequence). The CDR3 length equals 15 residues, ends included. On this clone: Its matching antigen is unknown. No DNA is shown, since the ends of the CDR3 on it are uncertain; the CDR3 is the one TCRdb lists.

The receptor's source is a woman in her 30s in good health and CMV-seronegative. The specimen sequenced was PBMCs. This chain uses TRBV27 with TRBJ2-3; the table's D call TRBD2 went unverified against the DNA. CDR3 amino acids: CASSLVAGGIWSSSF.